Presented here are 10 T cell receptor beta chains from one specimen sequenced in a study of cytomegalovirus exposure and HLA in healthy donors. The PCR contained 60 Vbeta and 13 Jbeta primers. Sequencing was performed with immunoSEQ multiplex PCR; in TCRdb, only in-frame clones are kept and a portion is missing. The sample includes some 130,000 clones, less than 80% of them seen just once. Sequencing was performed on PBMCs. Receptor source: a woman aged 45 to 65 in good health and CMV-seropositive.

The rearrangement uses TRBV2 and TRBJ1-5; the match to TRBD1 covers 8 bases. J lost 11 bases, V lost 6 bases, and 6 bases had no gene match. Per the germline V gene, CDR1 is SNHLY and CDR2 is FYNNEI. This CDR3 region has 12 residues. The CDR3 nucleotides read TGTGCCAGCAGCCCCGACAGGGGTACCCAGCATTTT. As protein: CASSPDRGTQHF.

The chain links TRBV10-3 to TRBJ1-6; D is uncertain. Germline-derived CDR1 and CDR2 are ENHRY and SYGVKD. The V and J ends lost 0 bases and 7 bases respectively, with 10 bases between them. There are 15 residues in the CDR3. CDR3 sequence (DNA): TGTGCCATCAGTGAGTCCCGTCCGGGGAATTCACCCCTCCACTTT. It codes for CAISESRPGNSPLHF.

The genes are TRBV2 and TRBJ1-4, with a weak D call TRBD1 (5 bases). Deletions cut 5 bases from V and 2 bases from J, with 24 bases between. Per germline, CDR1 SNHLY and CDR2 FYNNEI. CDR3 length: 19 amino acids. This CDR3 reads CASSNWQVAGKETNEKLFF. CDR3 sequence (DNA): TGTGCCAGCAGTAACTGGCAGGTGGCAGGGAAGGAGACTAATGAAAAACTGTTTTTT.

The CDR3 reads CASSLSAGHYEQYF. The CDR3 nucleotides are TGTGCCAGCAGCCTATCGGCGGGCCATTACGAGCAGTACTTC. The rearrangement uses TRBV9 and TRBJ2-7, with D tentatively TRBD2 (5 bases). Deletions cut 4 bases from V and 4 bases from J, with 15 bases between. This CDR3 is 14 amino acids long. Germline assignment: CDR1 SGDLS and CDR2 YYNGEE. The variable domain in full, completed from reference TRBV9 and TRBJ2-7, reads DSGVTQTPKHLITATGQRVTLRCSPRSGDLSVYWYQQSLDQGLQFLIQYYNGEERAKGNILERFSAQQFPDLHSELNLSSLELGDSALYFCASSLSAGHYEQYFGPGTRLTVT.

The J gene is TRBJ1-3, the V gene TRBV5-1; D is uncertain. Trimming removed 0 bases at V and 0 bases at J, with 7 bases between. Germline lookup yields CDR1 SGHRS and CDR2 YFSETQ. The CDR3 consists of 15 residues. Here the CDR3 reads CASSLDRYSGNTIYF. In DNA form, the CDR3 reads TGCGCCAGCAGCTTGGACCGGTACTCTGGAAACACCATATATTTT. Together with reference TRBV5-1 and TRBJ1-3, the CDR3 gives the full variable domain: KAGVTQTPRYLIKTRGQQVTLSCSPISGHRSVSWYQQTPGQGLQFLFEYFSETQRNKGNFPGRFSGRQFSNSRSEMNVSTLELGDSALYLCASSLDRYSGNTIYFGEGSWLTVV.

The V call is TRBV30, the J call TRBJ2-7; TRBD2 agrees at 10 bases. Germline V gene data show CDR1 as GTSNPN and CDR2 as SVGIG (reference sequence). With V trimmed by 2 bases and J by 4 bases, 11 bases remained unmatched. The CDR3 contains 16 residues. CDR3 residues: CAWSTPGLAIVYEQYF. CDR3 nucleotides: TGTGCCTGGAGTACGCCGGGACTAGCGATTGTATACGAGCAGTACTTC.

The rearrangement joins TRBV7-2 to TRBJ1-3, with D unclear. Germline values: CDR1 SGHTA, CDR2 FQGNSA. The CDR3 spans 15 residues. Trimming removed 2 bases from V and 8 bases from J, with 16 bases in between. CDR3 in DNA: TGTGCCAGCAGCTTACAATCGAGGGTGGTGGACACCATATATTTT. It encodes CASSLQSRVVDTIYF.

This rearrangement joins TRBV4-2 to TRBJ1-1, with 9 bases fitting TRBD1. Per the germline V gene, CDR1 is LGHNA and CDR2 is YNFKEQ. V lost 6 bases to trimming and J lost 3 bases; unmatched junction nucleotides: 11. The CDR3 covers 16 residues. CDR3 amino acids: CASSIVQGARDTEAFF. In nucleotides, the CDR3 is TGTGCCAGCAGTATAGTACAGGGGGCGCGGGACACTGAAGCTTTCTTT.

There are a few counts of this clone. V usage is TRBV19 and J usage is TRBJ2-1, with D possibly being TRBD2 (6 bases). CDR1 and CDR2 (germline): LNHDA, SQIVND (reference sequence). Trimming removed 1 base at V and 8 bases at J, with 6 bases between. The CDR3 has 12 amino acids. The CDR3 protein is CASSIAGDEQFF. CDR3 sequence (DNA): TGTGCCAGTAGTATAGCGGGGGATGAGCAGTTCTTC.

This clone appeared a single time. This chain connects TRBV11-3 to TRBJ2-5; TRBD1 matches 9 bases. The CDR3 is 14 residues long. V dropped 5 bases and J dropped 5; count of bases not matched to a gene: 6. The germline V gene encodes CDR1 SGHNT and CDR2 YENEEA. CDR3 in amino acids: CASSLGQGRETQYF. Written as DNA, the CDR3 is TGTGCCAGCAGCCTGGGACAGGGAAGGGAGACCCAGTACTTC.